The 5 T cell receptor beta chains listed next were all sequenced from one sample in a study of blood T cell repertoires in COVID-19. Repertoires were generated with immunoSEQ multiplex PCR, while TCRdb's copy carries only in-frame clones and drops some. The table shows about 220,000 clones, with less than 85% occurring only once. Sequencing input: peripheral blood. The receptors derive from a woman in her 70s with acute or convalescent COVID-19.

The chain links TRBV4-3 to TRBJ2-6; TRBD1 might be the D (6 bases). The CDR3 runs to 17 residues. V dropped 1 base and J dropped 4 bases, with 14 bases sitting between them. The germline gives CDR1 LGHNA, CDR2 YSLEER. The CDR3 is CASSQARDRNGANVLTF. CDR3 DNA: TGCGCCAGCAGCCAAGCCCGCGACAGGAACGGGGCCAACGTCCTGACTTTC.

V gene TRBV9 combines with J gene TRBJ2-3, with D perhaps TRBD2 (5 bases). The germline V gene has CDR1 SGDLS and CDR2 YYNGEE. The V and J ends lost 0 bases and 3 bases respectively, with 14 bases between them. CDR3 length: 16 amino acids. In DNA, the CDR3 is TGTGCCAGCAGCGTAGGTACGGGGTCTGGGACAGATACGCAGTATTTT. The encoded protein is CASSVGTGSGTDTQYF.

The V gene is TRBV2, the J gene TRBJ1-5; 8 bases map to TRBD1. Germline CDR1 and CDR2: SNHLY and FYNNEI. Trimming removed 6 bases from V and 3 bases from J; junction bases left unmatched: 4. The CDR3 is 14 residues long. The chain's CDR3 is CASRDRVYNQPQHF. For the CDR3, the DNA is TGTGCCAGCAGGGACAGGGTATACAATCAGCCCCAGCATTTT. Full variable domain (missing parts from reference TRBV2 and TRBJ1-5): EPEVTQTPSHQVTQMGQEVILRCVPISNHLYFYWYRQILGQKVEFLVSFYNNEISEKSEIFDDQFSVERPDGSNFTLKIRSTKLEDSAMYFCASRDRVYNQPQHFGDGTRLSIL.

CDR3 nucleotide sequence: TGCGCCAGCCGATGGGGGCCTGGCACAGATACGCAGTATTTT. It codes for CASRWGPGTDTQYF. V gene TRBV5-1 combines with J gene TRBJ2-3; weak D call: TRBD1 (6 bases). The length of the CDR3 is 14 residues. Deletions cut 7 bases from V and 1 base from J, with 13 bases between. The germline CDR1 and CDR2 sequences are SGHRS and YFSETQ.

The chain employs TRBV29-1 and TRBJ2-1, with no clear D. Trimming pared 7 bases from V and 3 bases from J, leaving 13 bases between. From germline, CDR1 is SQVTM and CDR2 ANQGSEA. The CDR3 sequence is 13 residues long. CDR3 sequence reads: CSGQVLHYNEQFF. The CDR3 DNA sequence: TGCAGCGGGCAAGTCCTCCACTACAATGAGCAGTTCTTC.